The sequence of this T cell receptor beta chain was determined in a study of blood T cell repertoires in COVID-19. Trimming removed 0 bases at V and 2 bases at J, with 16 bases between. CDR3 length: 17 amino acids. The germline gives CDR1 SGDLS, CDR2 YYNGEE. Assay used: immunoSEQ multiplex PCR; TCRdb lists only in-frame clones, some missing. The sample shows about 180,000 clones, roughly 83% of them seen only once. The chain carries TRBV9 and TRBJ2-3; D might be TRBD2 (7 bases). The sequence came from a human donor in a cohort sampled during active COVID-19. The specimen sequenced was peripheral blood. The CDR3 DNA is TGTGCCAGCAGCGTAGGGGAGGGGGACTACGACACAGATACGCAGTATTTT. Translation: CASSVGEGDYDTDTQYF.